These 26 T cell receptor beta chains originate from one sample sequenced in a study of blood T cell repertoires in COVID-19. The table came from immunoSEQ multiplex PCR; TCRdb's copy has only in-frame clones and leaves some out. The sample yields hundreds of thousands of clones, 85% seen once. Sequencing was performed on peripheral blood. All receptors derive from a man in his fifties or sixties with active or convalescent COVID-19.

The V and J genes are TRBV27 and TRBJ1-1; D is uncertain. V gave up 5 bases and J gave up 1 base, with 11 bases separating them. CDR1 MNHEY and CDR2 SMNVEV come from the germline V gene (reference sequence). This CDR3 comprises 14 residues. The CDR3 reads CASSRTTGNTEAFF. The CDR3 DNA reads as TGTGCCAGCAGTAGAACTACGGGGAACACTGAAGCTTTCTTT.

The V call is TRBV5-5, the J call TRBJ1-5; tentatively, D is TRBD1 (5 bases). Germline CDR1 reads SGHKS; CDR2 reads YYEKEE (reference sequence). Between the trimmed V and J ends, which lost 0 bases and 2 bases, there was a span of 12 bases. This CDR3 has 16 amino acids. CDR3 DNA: TGTGCCAGCAGCTTGGCCTGGCAGGGCGGCAATCAGCCCCAGCATTTT. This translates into CASSLAWQGGNQPQHF.

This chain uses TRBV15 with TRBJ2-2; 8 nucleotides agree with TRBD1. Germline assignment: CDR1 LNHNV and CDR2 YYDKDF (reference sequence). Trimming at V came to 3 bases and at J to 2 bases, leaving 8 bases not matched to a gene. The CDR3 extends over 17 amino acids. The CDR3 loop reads CATSSTRDRINTGELFF. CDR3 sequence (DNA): TGTGCCACCAGCAGCACCCGGGACAGGATTAACACCGGGGAGCTGTTTTTT. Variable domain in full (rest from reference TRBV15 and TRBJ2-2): DAMVIQNPRYQVTQFGKPVTLSCSQTLNHNVMYWYQQKSSQAPKLLFHYYDKDFNNEADTPDNFQSRRPNTSFCFLDIRSPGLGDTAMYLCATSSTRDRINTGELFFGEGSRLTVL.

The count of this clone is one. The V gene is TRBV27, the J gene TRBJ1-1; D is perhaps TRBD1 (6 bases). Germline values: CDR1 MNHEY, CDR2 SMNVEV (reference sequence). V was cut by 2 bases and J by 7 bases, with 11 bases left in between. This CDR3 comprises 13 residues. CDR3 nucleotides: TGTGCCAGCAGTTTACGGGGGGCGGGTGAAGCTTTCTTT. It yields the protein CASSLRGAGEAFF.

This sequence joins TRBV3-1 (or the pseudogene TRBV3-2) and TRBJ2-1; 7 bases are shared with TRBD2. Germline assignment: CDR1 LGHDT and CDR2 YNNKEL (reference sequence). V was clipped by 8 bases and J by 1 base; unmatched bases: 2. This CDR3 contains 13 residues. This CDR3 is CASGGVSYNEQFF. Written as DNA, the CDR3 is TGTGCCAGCGGGGGGGTTTCCTACAATGAGCAGTTCTTC.

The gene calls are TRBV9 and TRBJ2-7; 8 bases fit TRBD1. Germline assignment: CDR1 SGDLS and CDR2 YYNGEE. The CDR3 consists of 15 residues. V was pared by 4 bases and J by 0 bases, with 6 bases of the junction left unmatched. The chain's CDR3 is CASSPRTGSSYEQYF. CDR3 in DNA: TGTGCCAGCAGCCCCCGGACAGGGAGCTCCTACGAGCAGTACTTC.

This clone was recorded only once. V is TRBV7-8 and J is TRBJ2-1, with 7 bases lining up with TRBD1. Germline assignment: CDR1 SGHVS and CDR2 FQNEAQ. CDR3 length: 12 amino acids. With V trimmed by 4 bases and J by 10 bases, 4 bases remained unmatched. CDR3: CASSSATGEQFF. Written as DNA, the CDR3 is TGTGCCAGCAGCTCAGCGACAGGGGAGCAGTTCTTC.

The CDR3 bases are TGCGCCAGCAGCCAAGACTCCGGGAGCAGGTGGTACGAGCAGTACTTC. Encoded protein: CASSQDSGSRWYEQYF. This rearrangement joins TRBV4-1 to TRBJ2-7; perhaps TRBD2 as D (6 bases). There are 16 residues in the CDR3. Germline values: CDR1 MGHRA, CDR2 YSYEKL. Between the trimmed V and J ends, which lost 0 bases and 4 bases, there was a span of 16 bases.

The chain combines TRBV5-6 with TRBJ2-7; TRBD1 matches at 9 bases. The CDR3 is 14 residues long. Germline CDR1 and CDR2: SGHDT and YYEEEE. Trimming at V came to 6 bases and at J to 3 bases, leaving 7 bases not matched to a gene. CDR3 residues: CASTSRDRVYEQYF. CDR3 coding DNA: TGTGCCAGCACCTCCCGGGACAGGGTCTACGAGCAGTACTTC.

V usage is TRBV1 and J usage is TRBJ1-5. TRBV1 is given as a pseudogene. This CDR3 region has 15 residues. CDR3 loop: CTSSQKGGGNQPQHF. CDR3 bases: TGCACCAGCAGCCAAAAGGGGGGGGGCAATCAGCCCCAGCATTTT.

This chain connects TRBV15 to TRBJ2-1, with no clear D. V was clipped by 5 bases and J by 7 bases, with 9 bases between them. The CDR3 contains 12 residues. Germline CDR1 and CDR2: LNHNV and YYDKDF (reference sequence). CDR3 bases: TGTGCCACCAGCCGTCTCGGGAATGAGCAGTTCTTC. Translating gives CATSRLGNEQFF.

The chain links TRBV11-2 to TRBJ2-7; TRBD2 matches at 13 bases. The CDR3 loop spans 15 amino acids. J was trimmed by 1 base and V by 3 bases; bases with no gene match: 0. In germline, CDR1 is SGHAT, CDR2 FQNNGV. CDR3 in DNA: TGTGCCAGCAGCTTGGGACTAGCGGGATCCTACGAGCAGTACTTC. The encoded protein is CASSLGLAGSYEQYF.

In DNA form, the CDR3 reads TGCGCCAGCAGCTTCCGACTAGCGGGAGGCCCAGATACGCAGTATTTT. Translating it yields CASSFRLAGGPDTQYF. This chain joins TRBV5-1 and TRBJ2-3; 13 positions agree with TRBD2. The CDR3 covers 16 residues. Germline V gene data show CDR1 as SGHRS and CDR2 as YFSETQ. The trim removed 2 bases at V and 4 bases at J, leaving 4 bases unmatched.

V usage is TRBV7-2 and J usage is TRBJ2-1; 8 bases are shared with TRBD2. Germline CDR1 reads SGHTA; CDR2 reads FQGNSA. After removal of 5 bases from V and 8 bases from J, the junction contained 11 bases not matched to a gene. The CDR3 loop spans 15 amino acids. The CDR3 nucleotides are TGTGCCAGCAGCCCAGCGTACGGGAGGGCGTATGAGCAGTTCTTC. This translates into CASSPAYGRAYEQFF.

CDR3 nucleotides: TGTGCCAGCTCCAGGGTTGAGAGCTACGAGCAGTACTTC. The encoded protein is CASSRVESYEQYF. The chain couples TRBV7-2 to TRBJ2-7; D might be TRBD1 (5 bases). CDR3 size: 13 residues. The V end lost 8 bases, the J end lost 3 bases, and 14 bases lay between the germline ends. The V gene's germline CDR1 is SGHTA and CDR2 FQGNSA.

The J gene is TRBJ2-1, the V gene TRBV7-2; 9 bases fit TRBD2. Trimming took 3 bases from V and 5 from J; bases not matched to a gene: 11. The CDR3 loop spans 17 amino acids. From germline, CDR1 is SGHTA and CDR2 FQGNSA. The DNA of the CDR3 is TGTGCCAGCAGCTTGAGGGGGGTAGCGGGAGATCACAATGAGCAGTTCTTC. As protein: CASSLRGVAGDHNEQFF.

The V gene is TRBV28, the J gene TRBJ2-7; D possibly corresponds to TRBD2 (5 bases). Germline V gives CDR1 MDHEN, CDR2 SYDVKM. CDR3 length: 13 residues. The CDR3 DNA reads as TGTGCGGTCAGTGGGAGCCGAGCTTACGAGCAGTACTTC. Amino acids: CAVSGSRAYEQYF.

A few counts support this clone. The CDR3 sequence is CASSRRTDGYGYTF. CDR3 DNA: TGCGCCAGCAGCCGCCGGACAGATGGCTATGGCTACACCTTC. The chain employs TRBV5-1 and TRBJ1-2; tentatively, D is TRBD1 (6 bases). The germline CDR1 and CDR2 sequences are SGHRS and YFSETQ. This CDR3 comprises 14 residues. Trimming took 4 bases from V and 4 from J, leaving 14 bases between them.

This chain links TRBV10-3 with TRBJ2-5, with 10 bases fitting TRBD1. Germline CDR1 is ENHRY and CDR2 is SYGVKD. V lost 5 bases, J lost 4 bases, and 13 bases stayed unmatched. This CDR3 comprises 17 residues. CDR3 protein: CAISRVWTGGDGETQYF. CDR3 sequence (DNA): TGTGCCATCAGTCGCGTTTGGACAGGGGGAGATGGAGAGACCCAGTACTTC.

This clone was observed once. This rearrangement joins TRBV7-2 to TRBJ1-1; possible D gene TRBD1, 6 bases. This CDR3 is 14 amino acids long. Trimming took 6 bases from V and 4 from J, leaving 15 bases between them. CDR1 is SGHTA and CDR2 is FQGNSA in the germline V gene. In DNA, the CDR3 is TGTGCCAGCAGTCCCCTAAACAGGGTCACTGAAGCTTTCTTT. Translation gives CASSPLNRVTEAFF.

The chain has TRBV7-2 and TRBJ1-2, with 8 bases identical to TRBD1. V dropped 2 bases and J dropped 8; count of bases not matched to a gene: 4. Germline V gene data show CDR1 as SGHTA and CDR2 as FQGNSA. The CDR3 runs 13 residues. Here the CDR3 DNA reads TGTGCCAGCAGCTTACAGGGGGCAATCGGCTACACCTTC. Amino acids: CASSLQGAIGYTF.

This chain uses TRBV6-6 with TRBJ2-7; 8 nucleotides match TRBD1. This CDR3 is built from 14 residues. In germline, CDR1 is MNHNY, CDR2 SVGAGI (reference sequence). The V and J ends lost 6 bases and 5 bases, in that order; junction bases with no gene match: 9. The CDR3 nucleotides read TGTGCCAGCAGACCGACAGGGGTCGAGAACGAGCAGTACTTC. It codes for CASRPTGVENEQYF.

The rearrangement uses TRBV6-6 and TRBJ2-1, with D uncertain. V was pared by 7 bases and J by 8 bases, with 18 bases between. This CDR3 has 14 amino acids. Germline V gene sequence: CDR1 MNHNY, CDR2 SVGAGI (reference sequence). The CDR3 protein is CASKSIERGDEQFF. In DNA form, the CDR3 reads TGTGCCAGCAAGTCTATTGAGCGTGGCGATGAGCAGTTCTTC.

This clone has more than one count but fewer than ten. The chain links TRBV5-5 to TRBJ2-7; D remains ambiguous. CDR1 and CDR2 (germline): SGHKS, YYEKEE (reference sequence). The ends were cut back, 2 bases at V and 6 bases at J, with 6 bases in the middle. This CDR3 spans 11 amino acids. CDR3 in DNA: TGTGCCAGCAGCTTTGAGGCCGAGCAGTACTTC. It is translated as CASSFEAEQYF.

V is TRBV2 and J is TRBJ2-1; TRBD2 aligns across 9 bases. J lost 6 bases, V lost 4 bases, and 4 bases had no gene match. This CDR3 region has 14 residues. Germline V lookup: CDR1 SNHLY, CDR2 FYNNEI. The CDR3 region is CASSGSGGSNEQFF. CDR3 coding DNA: TGTGCCAGCAGTGGTAGCGGGGGTAGCAATGAGCAGTTCTTC.

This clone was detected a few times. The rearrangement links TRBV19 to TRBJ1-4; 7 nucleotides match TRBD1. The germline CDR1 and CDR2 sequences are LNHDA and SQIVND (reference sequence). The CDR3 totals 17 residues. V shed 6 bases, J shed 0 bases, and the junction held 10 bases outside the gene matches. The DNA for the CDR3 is TGTGCCAGTAGCCCCGGGGACAGATTTGCAACTAATGAAAAACTGTTTTTT. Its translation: CASSPGDRFATNEKLFF.